The following is a T cell receptor beta chain sequence with its context. Its matching antigen is unknown. PCR amplification relied on 60 Vbeta primers (plus 13 Jbeta primers). Sequencing was performed with immunoSEQ multiplex PCR; in TCRdb, only in-frame clones are kept and a portion is missing. Of more than 85,000 clones listed, approximately 83% were seen once; the top ten hold around 1.9%. This sample was taken from a study of cytomegalovirus exposure and HLA in healthy donors. At the level of the study: The Caucasian-associated ancestry cluster held around 76% of a few hundred genotyped donors. General study points: Earlier findings revealed that most TCR beta V segments proved productive either about 87% or about 30% of the time. Cytomegalovirus status, reportedly, was diagnosed with high specificity and sensitivity by the classifier. Usually a TCR sequence was rare, but some public TCRs were found in many donors.

The CDR3 runs 14 residues. In germline, CDR1 is MDHEN, CDR2 SYDVKM. Trimming removed 7 bases from V and 4 bases from J, with 13 bases in between. The specimen was PBMCs. The clonotype originates from a man aged 40-49 years in good health and CMV-seronegative. V gene TRBV28 combines with J gene TRBJ2-2; no clear D. The CDR3 nucleotides read TGTGCCAGCACTCAGAGGCCGAGCACCGGGGAGCTGTTTTTT. Protein product: CASTQRPSTGELFF.